This T cell receptor beta chain stems from a study of neoadjuvant anti-PD-1 for oral cavity cancer. In germline, CDR1 is SGHKS, CDR2 YYEKEE (reference sequence). Trimming cost V 4 bases and J 0 bases, with 11 bases left between them. The CDR3 consists of 15 residues. Clones were sequenced by immunoSEQ multiplex PCR, and TCRdb holds only the in-frame ones, with some missing. This sample has 55,000 to 75,000 clones, with roughly 84% found just once. This chain connects TRBV5-5 to TRBJ1-3; no clear D gene. This receptor was taken from a person aged 40 to 85 with oral cavity squamous cell carcinoma. The material was PBMCs, obtained before nivolumab (anti-PD-1) treatment. Here the CDR3 reads CASSPGSHSGNTIYF. Here the CDR3 DNA reads TGTGCCAGCAGCCCCGGGTCTCACTCTGGAAACACCATATATTTT.